This TCR beta chain came from a study of shared clonotypes between healthy human individuals. Study conclusions and caveats: An anticipated effect of sequencing depth on clonotype sharing among donors was recognized. Represented diversity (both genetic and exposure-history) was limited by the small number of donors. Naive subsets generally exceeded memory subsets in estimated richness.

Regarding this clone: Its cognate antigen is unknown.

Splitting of each subset's genomic DNA was done evenly across several immunoSEQ plates. TCRdb's table, derived via immunoSEQ multiplex PCR, lists solely in-frame clones and lacks some. Of approximately 2.3 million clones listed, approximately 95% are singletons. This CDR3 is built from 16 residues. Germline CDR1 MDHEN, CDR2 SYDVKM. J was trimmed by 3 bases and V by 6 bases; bases with no gene match: 12. The rearrangement uses TRBV28 and TRBJ2-5, with TRBD2 matching 8 bases. This receptor was taken from a man aged 18 to 29 in good health. Some clones in this sample may be carry-over from other donors' samples. Sequencing was performed on naive CD4+ T cells from PBMCs. The subset was: CD45RA+ positively selected. Here the CDR3 DNA reads TGTGCCAGCAGGCGATCCGACGGCGGGAGGAAAGAGACCCAGTACTTC. It translates to CASRRSDGGRKETQYF.